Below, 10 T cell receptor beta chains from the same sample are listed, as sequenced in a study of blood T cell repertoires in COVID-19 (dated by TCRdb to the early 2020s). The library was obtained by the immunoSEQ multiplex PCR assay. TCRdb holds this immuneACCESS table with in-frame rearrangements only. Some clones are missing; in checked studies, unresolved V genes explain under half, and the rest has no known cause. The sample data list around 250,000 clones, and 65% to 90% of these were observed just once. About 16% of the sample is held by the ten biggest clonotypes. The sample consisted of PBMCs or T cells enriched from blood (not recorded which). These receptors were obtained from a man younger than 35 who had recovered from COVID-19.

The CDR3 spells CASSLIFGGGNQPQHF. CDR3 DNA: TGTGCCAGCAGCCTCATCTTTGGGGGGGGCAATCAGCCCCAGCATTTT. V usage is TRBV5-8 and J usage is TRBJ1-5, with D possibly being TRBD1 (5 bases). The germline V and J ends were trimmed by 4 bases and 2 bases, with 16 bases remaining between them. The CDR3 sequence is 16 residues long. Germline CDR1 reads SGHTS; CDR2 reads YDEGEE.

The chain employs TRBV19 and TRBJ2-7; the match to TRBD2 covers 9 bases. Germline CDR1 reads LNHDA; CDR2 reads SQIVND (reference sequence). Trimming cost V 3 bases and J 0 bases; bases outside gene matches: 3. The CDR3 is 15 residues long. CDR3 coding DNA: TGTGCCAGTAGTATGACTAGCGGCCCCTCCTACGAGCAGTACTTC. It translates to CASSMTSGPSYEQYF.

V gene TRBV7-8 combines with J gene TRBJ2-1; 11 bases align to TRBD2. Germline values: CDR1 SGHVS, CDR2 FQNEAQ. The V gene end was trimmed by 2 bases and the J gene end by 7 bases; junction bases not matched to a gene: 7. This CDR3 comprises 16 residues. The CDR3, as DNA: TGTGCCAGCAGCTTACTGGTCTCTAGCGGGAGGAATGAGCAGTTCTTC. This encodes CASSLLVSSGRNEQFF.

The V call is TRBV7-8, the J call TRBJ1-1; D is possibly TRBD1 (6 bases). CDR1 and CDR2 (germline): SGHVS, FQNEAQ. CDR3 size: 16 residues. Between the trimmed V and J ends, which lost 4 bases and 3 bases, there was a span of 18 bases. As DNA, the CDR3 is TGTGCCAGCAGCTCTTCCCCAGGGGACCCTGACACTGAAGCTTTCTTT. It yields the protein CASSSSPGDPDTEAFF.

The rearrangement uses TRBV27 and TRBJ1-3, with TRBD1 identical over 7 bases. V shed 5 bases and J 5 bases; nucleotides not matched to a gene: 6. There are 14 residues in the CDR3. CDR1 is MNHEY and CDR2 is SMNVEV in the germline V gene (reference sequence). CDR3: CASSGRGRRNTIYF. CDR3 coding DNA: TGTGCCAGCAGTGGTAGGGGGCGAAGAAACACCATATATTTT.

This chain uses TRBV19 with TRBJ2-7, with unresolved D. Germline V CDR1 and CDR2: LNHDA, SQIVND (reference sequence). Trimming left V 1 base short and J 7 bases short, with 11 bases between. The CDR3 is 13 amino acids. The CDR3 protein is CASSIAAEMEQYF. The CDR3 DNA sequence: TGTGCCAGTAGTATAGCGGCGGAGATGGAGCAGTACTTC.

The chain recombines TRBV19 with TRBJ2-7; 11 positions match TRBD1. This CDR3 region has 18 residues. From germline, CDR1 is LNHDA and CDR2 SQIVND (reference sequence). V gave up 7 bases and J gave up 2 bases; unmatched junction bases: 16. The CDR3 sequence: CASTKEGQGGSLTYEQYF. DNA of the CDR3: TGTGCCAGTACCAAAGAGGGACAGGGGGGATCATTAACCTACGAGCAGTACTTC.

The genes are TRBV30 and TRBJ2-7, with TRBD1 matching over 8 bases. The CDR3 length is 15 residues. The ends lost 2 bases at V and 7 bases at J; junction bases unmatched: 13. In germline, CDR1 is GTSNPN, CDR2 SVGIG (reference sequence). The CDR3 DNA sequence: TGTGCCTGGAGTCGTGCAGGGGGCGGACTGGGGGAGCAGTACTTC. Translating it yields CAWSRAGGGLGEQYF.

This rearrangement joins TRBV2 to TRBJ1-1; TRBD1 is a possible D gene (6 bases). CDR3 size: 14 residues. V shed 1 base and J shed 1 base, with 7 bases lying between them. Germline V gene lookup returns CDR1 SNHLY and CDR2 FYNNEI. CDR3 amino acids: CASSEEGENTEAFF. In DNA, the CDR3 is TGTGCCAGCAGTGAAGAGGGGGAGAACACTGAAGCTTTCTTT. The entire variable domain, with the rest obtained from reference TRBV2 and TRBJ1-1, is as follows: EPEVTQTPSHQVTQMGQEVILRCVPISNHLYFYWYRQILGQKVEFLVSFYNNEISEKSEIFDDQFSVERPDGSNFTLKIRSTKLEDSAMYFCASSEEGENTEAFFGQGTRLTVV.

This clone was counted many times. The V call is TRBV28, the J call TRBJ1-4; 9 nucleotides match TRBD1. From germline, CDR1 is MDHEN and CDR2 SYDVKM. This CDR3 has 17 residues. The ends lost 2 bases at V and 7 bases at J; junction bases unmatched: 11. The CDR3 DNA reads TGTGCCAGCAGTTTAGCGGGACAGGGTCTTTTCCTTGAAAAACTGTTTTTT. Its protein is CASSLAGQGLFLEKLFF.